This T cell receptor (beta chain) was sequenced for a study of human T cells and chemical hapten exposure. Study information: Sensitization used 2% DPC on roughly 2 cm by roughly 2 cm upper inner arm skin.

This sample's time point: pre-sensitization, week 0. Treatment: therapeutic diphenylcyclopropenone sensitization with weekly scalp DPC. Whole blood that had not been fractionated was the source of extracted total RNA. Via MiXCR, TCRdb re-called the RACE reads, giving one row per CDR3 protein. The sample includes about 77,000 distinct CDR3 sequences, about 15% of them seen just once. The V end was cut by 1 base, the J end by 4 bases, with 8 bases between. The CDR3 totals 13 residues. Germline-derived CDR1 and CDR2 are SQVTM and ANQGSEA. General observations from the study: Alopecia affected the donors, so their immune response may differ from healthy people's.

Regarding this clonotype: Its antigen is currently unknown.

The source is a woman in her forties or fifties with alopecia areata. Some clones in this sample may be carry-over from other donors' samples. The sample consisted of whole blood, taken in connection with sensitization to the hapten diphenylcyclopropenone (DPC). This chain links TRBV29-1 with TRBJ2-1; D may be TRBD2 (6 bases). CDR3: CSVEVAAYNEQFF. The DNA of the CDR3 is TGCAGCGTTGAAGTAGCGGCGTACAATGAGCAGTTCTTC.